A single sample is the source of the 22 T cell receptor beta chains below, sequenced in a study of blood T cells in healthy people across ages. Alongside a J-beta primer mix, a sample-barcoded 5' primer served in a second PCR lasting 7 to 11 cycles. MiXCR, applied by TCRdb to the 5' RACE reads, yields one record per CDR3 protein. The sample has approximately 900,000 distinct CDR3 sequences, about 48% seen once. Sequencing used blood. These receptors all come from a young man in good health.

The genes are TRBV7-2 and TRBJ2-5, with D tentatively TRBD1 or TRBD2 (5 bases each). The better agreement between TRBJ2-4 and the DNA end casts doubt on the J call. The germline V gene encodes CDR1 SGHTA and CDR2 FQGNSA. The CDR3 contains 15 residues. CDR3 DNA: TGTGCCAGCAGCTTGTTTGGGACGGATAAAAACATTCAGTACTTC. Its protein is CASSLFGTDKNIQYF.

This chain joins TRBV27 and TRBJ2-3, with 11 bases matching TRBD1. The CDR3 contains 16 residues. CDR1 is MNHEY, CDR2 SMNVEV, per germline (reference sequence). The V gene end was trimmed by 3 bases and the J gene end by 3 bases; junction bases not matched to a gene: 5. The CDR3: CASSFPGQGATDTQYF. In nucleotides, the CDR3 is TGTGCCAGCAGTTTCCCCGGACAGGGGGCAACAGATACGCAGTATTTT.

This clonotype was seen more than once but under ten times. V and J are TRBV30 and TRBJ2-4, with D hard to call. The DNA end is a closer match to TRBJ2-7, so the J assignment may be wrong. The CDR3 runs 13 residues. Germline CDR1 and CDR2: GTSNPN and SVGIG (reference sequence). CDR3 amino acids: CAWSVGATYEQYF. In nucleotides, the CDR3 is TGTGCCTGGAGTGTCGGAGCCACCTACGAGCAGTACTTC.

This clonotype came up many times. The CDR3 protein is CSVDPTNTGELFF. CDR3 in DNA: TGCAGCGTGGATCCAACGAACACCGGGGAGCTGTTTTTT. The gene calls are TRBV29-1 and TRBJ2-2; D not certain. This CDR3 region has 13 residues. The germline CDR1 and CDR2 sequences are SQVTM and ANQGSEA. V shed 6 bases and J shed 0 bases, with 8 bases lying between them.

The J gene is TRBJ2-7, the V gene TRBV5-1, with 10 bases matching TRBD2. CDR1 and CDR2 (germline): SGHRS, YFSETQ. CDR3 size: 14 residues. The J segment lost 4 bases and the V segment lost 4 bases, leaving 5 bases of the junction unmatched. Here the CDR3 DNA reads TGCGCCAGCAGCACGGTGGGACTAGCGTACGAGCAGTACTTC. Protein: CASSTVGLAYEQYF.

This clonotype was observed many times. The V gene is TRBV7-2, the J gene TRBJ1-5; D is ambiguous. Germline V gene sequence: CDR1 SGHTA, CDR2 FQGNSA. The CDR3 consists of 14 residues. Between the trimmed V and J ends, which lost 5 bases and 4 bases, there was a span of 12 bases. The CDR3 sequence is CASSVETGNQPQHF. As DNA, the CDR3 is TGTGCCAGCAGCGTAGAGACGGGAAATCAGCCCCAGCATTTT.

The chain has TRBV6-2 or TRBV6-3 and TRBJ1-5, with 7 bases identical to TRBD1. The germline V gene has CDR1 MNHEY and CDR2 SVGEGT. With V trimmed by 5 bases and J by 0 bases, 4 bases remained unmatched. The CDR3 is 15 amino acids. CDR3 sequence: CASSPDRDSNQPQHF. CDR3 nucleotides: TGTGCCAGCAGTCCCGACAGGGATAGCAATCAGCCCCAGCATTTT.

The chain uses TRBV4-1 and TRBJ2-7; D gene unclear. V lost 0 bases, J lost 2 bases, and 11 bases lay in between. Looked up from germline, CDR1 is MGHRA and CDR2 is YSYEKL. This CDR3 is built from 15 residues. In DNA, the CDR3 is TGCGCCAGCAGCCAAGAGAGCCCAGCTCCCTACGAGCAGTACTTC. Residues: CASSQESPAPYEQYF.

This clonotype was observed a handful of times. V gene TRBV12-3 or TRBV12-4 combines with J gene TRBJ1-1, with D unresolved. The CDR3 spans 13 residues. Trimming shortened V by 5 bases and J by 5 bases, and 12 bases separated the two germline ends. The CDR3 protein is CASSQAVRTEAFF. The CDR3 nucleotides read TGTGCCAGCAGTCAAGCAGTCCGAACTGAAGCTTTCTTT.

The rearrangement links TRBV6-1 to TRBJ2-1; 9 bases map to TRBD1. The germline V gene encodes CDR1 MNHNS and CDR2 SASEGT. This CDR3 spans 19 amino acids. V was pared by 2 bases and J by 5 bases, with 16 bases of the junction left unmatched. The CDR3 loop reads CASSESGTGKVDTDNEQFF. CDR3 in DNA: TGTGCCAGCAGTGAAAGCGGGACAGGGAAAGTAGATACGGACAATGAGCAGTTCTTC.

This clonotype was detected a few times. The chain uses TRBV4-1 and TRBJ2-3; D gene unclear. V was trimmed by 0 bases and J by 3 bases, leaving 10 bases between them. Germline assignment: CDR1 MGHRA and CDR2 YSYEKL. CDR3 length equals 15 residues. Written as DNA, the CDR3 is TGCGCCAGCAGCCAAGAGTGGACGGAAACAGATACGCAGTATTTT. It yields the protein CASSQEWTETDTQYF.

This clonotype was recorded a few times. The genes are TRBV7-2 and TRBJ2-1; 8 nucleotides agree with TRBD1. Germline CDR1 SGHTA, CDR2 FQGNSA. This CDR3 is built from 17 residues. V was clipped by 2 bases and J by 5 bases; unmatched bases: 11. The chain's CDR3 is CASSLTQTGAGNNEQFF. Here the CDR3 DNA reads TGTGCCAGCAGCTTAACTCAGACAGGGGCTGGAAACAATGAGCAGTTCTTC. Combining the CDR3 with reference TRBV7-2 and TRBJ2-1 gives the whole variable domain GAGVSQSPSNKVTEKGKDVELRCDPISGHTALYWYRQSLGQGLEFLIYFQGNSAPDKSGLPSDRFSAERTGGSVSTLTIQRTQQEDSAVYLCASSLTQTGAGNNEQFFGPGTRLTVL.

This clonotype occurred a few times. The chain has TRBV6-1 and TRBJ1-2; TRBD1 agrees at 7 bases. V lost 7 bases to trimming and J lost 5 bases; unmatched junction nucleotides: 10. The CDR3 covers 14 residues. Germline CDR1 reads MNHNS; CDR2 reads SASEGT. As DNA, the CDR3 is TGTGCCAGCACTATCACGGACAGGATATATGGCTACACCTTC. This encodes CASTITDRIYGYTF.

Comment on this clonotype: A read error may produce the germline difference seen at one junction end. This chain joins TRBV27 and TRBJ1-2, with a weak D call TRBD1 (6 bases). Per the germline V gene, CDR1 is MNHEY and CDR2 is SMNVEV (reference sequence). The CDR3 length is 14 residues. CDR3 loop: CASSLRGAGDGYTF. The CDR3 DNA is TGCGCCAGCAGTTTACGGGGGGCTGGCGATGGCTACACCTTC.

This clonotype was found a few times. This CDR3 is CASSVGTEYGYTF. CDR3 nucleotide sequence: TGTGCCAGCAGCGTCGGGACAGAATATGGCTACACCTTC. V is TRBV9 and J is TRBJ1-2; 7 nucleotides match TRBD1. Germline CDR1 is SGDLS and CDR2 is YYNGEE. V lost 2 bases, J lost 5 bases, and 3 bases stayed unmatched. This CDR3 spans 13 amino acids.

This clonotype was observed many times. The rearrangement links TRBV29-1 to TRBJ1-2; TRBD1 might be the D (5 bases). The CDR3 covers 17 residues. Trimming removed 6 bases from V and 0 bases from J, with 23 bases in between. Germline assignment: CDR1 SQVTM and CDR2 ANQGSEA. The CDR3, as DNA: TGCAGCGTCCCGAATGGAGGAGGTGGGGGAGCTAACTATGGCTACACCTTC. Amino acids: CSVPNGGGGGANYGYTF.

This clonotype has just a few counts. CDR3 bases: TGTGCCAGCAGGGGCGGTAACGCGAACACCGGGGAGCTGTTTTTT. It codes for CASRGGNANTGELFF. The rearrangement uses TRBV12-3 or TRBV12-4 and TRBJ2-2; no reliable D call. Trimming stripped 6 bases from V and 0 bases from J, with 11 bases between. This CDR3 is built from 15 residues.

The rearrangement uses TRBV20-1 and TRBJ1-5; tentatively, D is TRBD1 (5 bases). This CDR3 is 14 amino acids long. The V end lost 5 bases, the J end lost 2 bases, and 13 bases lay between the germline ends. CDR1 and CDR2 (germline): DFQATT, SNEGSKA (reference sequence). CDR3 sequence (DNA): TGCAGTGCTGGGGGGACCGGAGGCAATCAGCCCCAGCATTTT. It codes for CSAGGTGGNQPQHF.

This clonotype was observed a handful of times. The chain employs TRBV10-3 and TRBJ2-2; 8 nucleotides line up with TRBD1. CDR1 and CDR2 from the germline V gene are ENHRY and SYGVKD. The CDR3 length is 15 residues. With V trimmed by 4 bases and J by 6 bases, 7 bases remained unmatched. The CDR3 is CAISGGQGISGELFF. In DNA form, the CDR3 reads TGTGCCATCAGTGGAGGACAGGGTATCTCCGGGGAGCTGTTTTTT.

The chain is built from TRBV5-7 and TRBJ2-5; weak D call: TRBD1 (6 bases). TRBV5-7 is treated as an ORF (open reading frame) with a function not yet certain. V lost 3 bases and J 5 bases, leaving 20 bases between the germline ends. This CDR3 region has 16 residues. The CDR3 region is CASSSPQGRKEETQYF. In nucleotides, the CDR3 is TGTGCCAGCAGCTCTCCCCAGGGGCGGAAGGAGGAGACCCAGTACTTC.

This clonotype was seen a few times. The chain links TRBV6-2 or TRBV6-3 to TRBJ2-3; 8 nucleotides line up with TRBD2. Looked up from germline, CDR1 is MNHEY and CDR2 is SVGEGT. The CDR3 is 15 residues long. J lost 5 bases, V lost 8 bases, and 12 bases had no gene match. CDR3 in DNA: TGTGCCAGCCTCAGGCGGTTTAGCGGGGAAGATACGCAGTATTTT. It is translated as CASLRRFSGEDTQYF.

This chain joins TRBV7-2 and TRBJ2-5, with a weak D call TRBD1 (7 bases). Germline V CDR1 and CDR2: SGHTA, FQGNSA. CDR3 length: 16 residues. The germline V and J ends were trimmed by 1 base and 4 bases, with 16 bases remaining between them. The CDR3 region is CASSLVGGGGRETQYF. Here the CDR3 DNA reads TGTGCCAGCAGCTTAGTAGGAGGGGGCGGAAGAGAGACCCAGTACTTC.